The sequence of this T cell receptor beta chain was determined in a study of cytomegalovirus exposure and HLA in healthy donors. Background on the study: As released early, the data held 75 million to 90 million unique TCRs from HLA-typed donors. Findings and limits, study-wide: Among TCR beta chains, those listed as cytomegalovirus-associated numbered about 160. Association of a missense DCLRE1C variant with TCR beta V- and J-gene trimming was reported in a later analysis.

CDR1 is MGHRA, CDR2 YSYEKL, per germline. The CDR3 runs 15 residues. Trimming left V 0 bases short and J 5 bases short, with 13 bases between. The table lists this clone with a count of one. What it recognizes is unknown. With 60 Vbeta and 13 Jbeta primers, the PCR was carried out. Clones were read by immunoSEQ multiplex PCR, and TCRdb kept only the in-frame ones, dropping some. The sample has about 120,000 clones, 60% to 85% seen once. The chain uses TRBV4-1 and TRBJ2-5; TRBD1 might be the D (6 bases). The sequence derives from a woman in her forties in good health and CMV-seropositive. The specimen sequenced was PBMCs. CDR3 loop: CASSQDRGSGETQYF. The CDR3 DNA follows: TGCGCCAGCAGCCAAGACAGGGGTAGTGGGGAGACCCAGTACTTC.